The 19 T cell receptor beta chains reported below all come from one sample, sequenced in a study of cytomegalovirus exposure and HLA in healthy donors (dated by TCRdb to 2016 to 2017). Libraries were prepared through the immunoSEQ multiplex PCR assay. The multiplex PCR relied on a mix of 60 forward primers for TCR Vbeta segments and 13 reverse primers for TCR Jbeta segments. TCRdb took over this immuneACCESS table, retaining in-frame rearrangements with V and J assigned. Such tables are incomplete; in checked studies, under half of the missing clones stem from an unresolved V gene, and the remainder is unexplained. This sample lists more than 95,000 clones; roughly 80% were detected once. Clones ranked in the top ten supply approximately 1.2% of the sample. The sample was PBMCs. All receptors come from a female donor in good health and CMV-seronegative.

J is TRBJ2-3 and V is TRBV19; D call uncertain. CDR3 size: 15 residues. Trimming cost V 5 bases and J 0 bases, with 12 bases left between them. Germline V gene data show CDR1 as LNHDA and CDR2 as SQIVND (reference sequence). The CDR3 here is CASSSFRVSTDTQYF. The CDR3 DNA reads as TGTGCCAGTAGTTCCTTTCGCGTTAGCACAGATACGCAGTATTTT. Complete variable domain (other parts from reference TRBV19 and TRBJ2-3): DGGITQSPKYLFRKEGQNVTLSCEQNLNHDAMYWYRQDPGQGLRLIYYSQIVNDFQKGDIAEGYSVSREKKESFPLTVTSAQKNPTAFYLCASSSFRVSTDTQYFGPGTRLTVL.

This chain joins TRBV27 and TRBJ1-5; the D gene is possibly TRBD1 (5 bases). The germline V gene encodes CDR1 MNHEY and CDR2 SMNVEV (reference sequence). The CDR3 has 15 amino acids. V dropped 7 bases and J dropped 1 base, with 14 bases sitting between them. The CDR3 loop is CASTPSYRSNQPQHF. The CDR3 DNA reads as TGTGCCAGCACCCCTTCATACAGGAGCAATCAGCCCCAGCATTTT.

The V call is TRBV15, the J call TRBJ2-1; D gene uncertain. Germline values: CDR1 LNHNV, CDR2 YYDKDF (reference sequence). Trimming left V 0 bases short and J 12 bases short, with 15 bases between. The CDR3 has 14 amino acids. The CDR3 spells CATSRDRGSVMQFF. CDR3 sequence (DNA): TGTGCCACCAGCAGAGATCGAGGCAGCGTAATGCAGTTCTTC.

The chain carries TRBV5-1 and TRBJ2-7, with D possibly being TRBD2 (6 bases). Germline V gene lookup returns CDR1 SGHRS and CDR2 YFSETQ. V was shortened by 1 base and J by 0 bases, with 17 bases between the two germline ends. The CDR3 sequence is 17 residues long. The CDR3 sequence is CASSLWPTGGSSYEQYF. The CDR3 DNA reads TGCGCCAGCAGCTTGTGGCCCACCGGGGGAAGCTCCTACGAGCAGTACTTC.

This clone was detected only a few times. The identical CDR3 is also encoded by other nucleotide sequences in the sample. In DNA, the CDR3 is TGTGCCAGCAGTAGAGACAGCTACAATGAGCAGTTCTTC. Its translation is CASSRDSYNEQFF. The chain has TRBV6-5 and TRBJ2-1, with a possible D match to TRBD1 (5 bases). Trimming pared 5 bases from V and 3 bases from J, leaving 8 bases between. Germline V gene lookup returns CDR1 MNHEY and CDR2 SVGAGI. CDR3 length equals 13 residues.

The V call is TRBV19, the J call TRBJ2-1; the match to TRBD2 covers 9 bases. CDR1 is LNHDA, CDR2 SQIVND, per germline (reference sequence). CDR3 size: 15 residues. J lost 5 bases, V lost 3 bases, and 5 bases had no gene match. The CDR3 region is CASSIRASGDNEQFF. The CDR3 DNA reads as TGTGCCAGTAGTATCAGGGCTAGCGGGGACAATGAGCAGTTCTTC. The variable domain in full, completed from reference TRBV19 and TRBJ2-1, reads DGGITQSPKYLFRKEGQNVTLSCEQNLNHDAMYWYRQDPGQGLRLIYYSQIVNDFQKGDIAEGYSVSREKKESFPLTVTSAQKNPTAFYLCASSIRASGDNEQFFGPGTRLTVL.

The V gene is TRBV28, the J gene TRBJ1-1; 7 bases fit TRBD1. Unmatched junction bases numbered 8, after V lost 6 bases and J lost 4 bases. Germline V gene lookup returns CDR1 MDHEN and CDR2 SYDVKM. This CDR3 is built from 14 residues. The CDR3 nucleotides read TGTGCCAGCAGCTCACAGGGGTCGAGCACTGAAGCTTTCTTT. Translated: CASSSQGSSTEAFF.

The chain has TRBV7-6 and TRBJ2-7; 13 nucleotides align to TRBD2. Germline-derived CDR1 and CDR2 are SGHVS and FNYEAQ. This CDR3 has 15 amino acids. The J segment lost 4 bases and the V segment lost 5 bases, leaving 5 bases of the junction unmatched. Written as DNA, the CDR3 is TGTGCCAGCAGCCCGACTAGCGGGAGGAATTACGAGCAGTACTTC. Protein: CASSPTSGRNYEQYF.

The V and J genes are TRBV12-5 and TRBJ1-2, with D perhaps matching TRBD1 (6 bases). Trimming pared 3 bases from V and 4 bases from J, leaving 12 bases between. Germline CDR1 LGHNT, CDR2 FRNRAP. The CDR3 runs 14 residues. CDR3 DNA sequence: TGTGCTAGTGGTTTTCGCGCCAGGGGCTATGGCTACACCTTC. Translating gives CASGFRARGYGYTF.

The CDR3 nucleotides are TGTGCCAGCAGCCTAACAGGGCCGATGGGGACTGAAGCTTTCTTT. This translates into CASSLTGPMGTEAFF. V is TRBV6-5 and J is TRBJ1-1; D is possibly TRBD1 (6 bases). Trimming removed 6 bases at V and 5 bases at J, with 19 bases between. CDR3 size: 15 residues. CDR1 and CDR2 from the germline V gene are MNHEY and SVGAGI.

The genes are TRBV2 and TRBJ2-2, with D possibly matching TRBD2 (6 bases). Per germline, CDR1 SNHLY and CDR2 FYNNEI. The V end was cut by 4 bases, the J end by 2 bases, with 8 bases between. The CDR3 extends over 14 amino acids. The CDR3 region has the DNA TGTGCCAGCAGTGTGGGACTTAACACCGGGGAGCTGTTTTTT. Encoded protein: CASSVGLNTGELFF. The entire variable domain, with the rest obtained from reference TRBV2 and TRBJ2-2, is as follows: EPEVTQTPSHQVTQMGQEVILRCVPISNHLYFYWYRQILGQKVEFLVSFYNNEISEKSEIFDDQFSVERPDGSNFTLKIRSTKLEDSAMYFCASSVGLNTGELFFGEGSRLTVL.

The chain combines TRBV6-1 with TRBJ1-6; 8 nucleotides match TRBD1. The CDR3 runs 15 residues. CDR1 and CDR2 (germline): MNHNS, SASEGT. The J segment lost 7 bases and the V segment lost 7 bases, leaving 9 bases of the junction unmatched. CDR3 residues: CASNNGQGANSPLHF. DNA for the CDR3: TGTGCCAGCAATAATGGGCAGGGGGCGAATTCACCCCTCCACTTT.

V gene TRBV5-1 combines with J gene TRBJ2-1; tentatively, D is TRBD2 (5 bases). Germline assignment: CDR1 SGHRS and CDR2 YFSETQ. Trimming took off 3 bases at V and 10 bases at J, with 14 bases between the two ends. The CDR3 runs 13 residues. CDR3 amino acids: CASSSAPGWEQFF. The CDR3 DNA reads as TGCGCCAGCAGCTCTGCCCCGGGGTGGGAGCAGTTCTTC.

The rearrangement links TRBV7-8 to TRBJ1-2; 8 bases map to TRBD1. This CDR3 region has 14 residues. The germline gives CDR1 SGHVS, CDR2 FQNEAQ. The J segment lost 3 bases and the V segment lost 5 bases, leaving 5 bases of the junction unmatched. The CDR3 region is CASSPTGGHYGYTF. CDR3 DNA sequence: TGTGCCAGCAGCCCTACAGGGGGGCACTATGGCTACACCTTC.

As regards this clone: This sample includes further DNA sequences coding for the same CDR3. The genes are TRBV5-6 and TRBJ1-1; D remains ambiguous. V was clipped by 2 bases and J by 2 bases, with 7 bases between them. There are 13 residues in the CDR3. CDR1 SGHDT and CDR2 YYEEEE come from the germline V gene. CDR3 amino acids: CASSFSVNTEAFF. The CDR3 region has the DNA TGTGCCAGCAGCTTCTCGGTTAACACTGAAGCTTTCTTT.

The chain employs TRBV10-1 and TRBJ1-2; D call uncertain. CDR1 and CDR2 from the germline V gene are WNHNN and SYGVQD (reference sequence). This CDR3 contains 13 residues. V lost 2 bases, J lost 2 bases, and 6 bases lay in between. CDR3: CASSEAGNYGYTF. The CDR3 nucleotides read TGCGCCAGCAGTGAGGCAGGAAACTATGGCTACACCTTC.

This clone was counted only a few times. This rearrangement joins TRBV4-1 to TRBJ2-7; a possible D gene is TRBD2 (7 bases). Trimming shortened V by 0 bases and J by 2 bases, and 17 bases separated the two germline ends. Germline CDR1 and CDR2: MGHRA and YSYEKL. The CDR3 sequence is 17 residues long. CDR3 DNA sequence: TGCGCCAGCAGCCAAGATAAAGGGGGGGGGTCGGCCTACGAGCAGTACTTC. It codes for CASSQDKGGGSAYEQYF.

The chain joins TRBV15 to TRBJ2-5; TRBD2 matches 9 bases. J was trimmed by 5 bases and V by 5 bases; bases with no gene match: 9. The V gene's germline CDR1 is LNHNV and CDR2 YYDKDF (reference sequence). CDR3 length equals 15 residues. CDR3 in amino acids: CATSRLPSGTETQYF. The DNA for the CDR3 is TGTGCCACCAGCCGACTACCTAGCGGGACGGAGACCCAGTACTTC.

The genes are TRBV4-2 and TRBJ2-7; 7 nucleotides match TRBD2. Per germline, CDR1 LGHNA and CDR2 YNFKEQ. The CDR3 extends over 16 amino acids. V lost 4 bases to trimming and J lost 6 bases; unmatched junction nucleotides: 15. In DNA, the CDR3 is TGTGCCAGCAGCCTTAACCTTGGGGTAGCGGGTGGCGAGCAGTACTTC. Protein product: CASSLNLGVAGGEQYF.